This T cell receptor beta chain was sequenced for a study of blood T cell repertoires in COVID-19. As for the study in general: There were acute and convalescent COVID-19 samples, and they came from the United States, Italy and Spain. The cDNA or gDNA used as material had been derived from T cells, B-cell-depleted T cells, or PBMCs.

Authors' processing steps: For nucleated cells, counts were estimated from reference gene primer amplification. The assay was immunoSEQ multiplex PCR, and TCRdb's table has in-frame clones only and misses some. The V and J calls and clone size were taken over from that table, and D and trimming were inferred from the DNA. This sample yields about 140,000 clones, of which approximately 80% are seen a single time; roughly 4.7% belongs to the top ten. The germline V gene has CDR1 LNHDA and CDR2 SQIVND (reference sequence). V shed 5 bases and J shed 3 bases, with 14 bases lying between them. The CDR3 extends over 15 amino acids.

The rearrangement links TRBV19 to TRBJ1-3; unclear D gene. The sequence was collected from a woman at least 80 years old with active or convalescent COVID-19. Sequencing input: peripheral blood. The CDR3 DNA reads as TGTGCCAGTAGTTTATCTCCCCGGGGTGGAAACACCATATATTTT. Residues: CASSLSPRGGNTIYF.